The rows below give T cell receptor beta chains drawn from one sample of a study of T-cell reconstitution after alpha-beta-depleted transplantation in children. TCRdb called the PCR reads again in MiXCR, with one record for every CDR3 protein. This table holds under 850,000 distinct CDR3 sequences, 10% to 15% found once. Specimen: PBMCs, collected before TCRalphabeta/CD19-depleted stem cell transplant. The receptors shown here come from a girl between 2 and 10 years old with congenital amegakaryocytic thrombocytopenia, due to receive a stem cell transplant. CDR3s include the opening cysteine and the closing phenylalanine or tryptophan. D genes are given only for firm matches. Rows give clone size only sometimes, using once, few, many, or a class for an expanded clone.

D: TRBD2; length: 16; V: TRBV20-1; size: NA; J: TRBJ2-7; CDR3: CSARFSGRAGPYEQYF; DNA: TGCAGTGCTAGATTTAGCGGGAGGGCCGGCCCCTACGAGCAGTACTTC
D: TRBD2; length: 14; V: TRBV7-7; size: many; J: TRBJ2-1; CDR3: CASSLSSGSHEQFF; DNA: TGTGCCAGCAGCTTATCCAGCGGGAGTCATGAGCAGTTCTTC
D: NA; length: 14; V: TRBV3-1; size: few; J: TRBJ2-1; CDR3: CASRRFTRSNEQFF; DNA: TGTGCCAGCAGACGGTTTACAAGGAGCAATGAGCAGTTCTTC
D: NA; length: 16; V: TRBV11-3; size: few; J: TRBJ2-5; CDR3: CASSSGPTSGAETQYF; DNA: TGTGCCAGCAGCTCAGGCCCAACGTCTGGCGCCGAGACCCAGTACTTC
D: NA; length: 16; V: TRBV4-2; size: once; J: TRBJ2-7; CDR3: CASSQVMGLAMGEQYF; DNA: TGTGCCAGCAGCCAAGTAATGGGTCTAGCGATGGGCGAGCAGTACTTC
D: NA; length: 14; V: TRBV4-1; size: many; J: TRBJ2-2; CDR3: CASRLMLASGELFF; DNA: TGCGCCAGCAGGCTCATGCTAGCCTCCGGGGAGCTGTTTTTT
D: NA; length: 15; V: TRBV7-2; size: many; J: TRBJ2-3; CDR3: CASSLESAVTDTQYF; DNA: TGTGCCAGCAGCTTAGAGTCAGCAGTGACAGATACGCAGTATTTT
D: NA; length: 11; V: TRBV5-1; size: many; J: TRBJ2-7; CDR3: CASSGVYEQYF; DNA: TGCGCCAGCAGCGGTGTTTACGAGCAGTACTTC
D: NA; length: 18; V: TRBV5-1; size: many; J: TRBJ2-1; CDR3: CASSSSRDLLLIGNEQFF; DNA: TGCGCCAGCAGCTCTTCACGGGACCTTCTGCTTATTGGCAATGAGCAGTTCTTC
D: TRBD1; length: 14; V: TRBV7-2; size: NA; J: TRBJ2-5; CDR3: CASSSTGKGLTQYF; DNA: TGTGCCAGCAGCTCGACAGGGAAGGGTTTGACCCAGTACTTC
D: TRBD1; length: 16; V: TRBV5-1; size: few; J: TRBJ2-3; CDR3: CASSLAVDREADTQYF; DNA: TGCGCCAGCAGCTTGGCCGTGGACAGGGAGGCAGATACGCAGTATTTT
D: TRBD1; length: 17; V: TRBV6-1; size: NA; J: TRBJ1-2; CDR3: CASRKGTGRPKAYGYTF; DNA: TGTGCCAGCAGGAAGGGGACAGGCCGTCCGAAGGCCTATGGCTACACCTTC
D: NA; length: 16; V: TRBV4-1; size: NA; J: TRBJ2-1; CDR3: CASSQEVGSSYNEQFF; DNA: TGCGCCAGCAGCCAAGAGGTAGGGAGCTCCTACAATGAGCAGTTCTTC
D: TRBD2; length: 16; V: TRBV5-1; size: NA; J: TRBJ2-3; CDR3: CASSPRGGGRGDTQYF; DNA: TGCGCCAGCAGCCCCCGAGGGGGCGGGAGGGGTGATACGCAGTATTTT
D: NA; length: 14; V: TRBV20-1; size: many; J: TRBJ2-2; CDR3: CSASTRQNTGELFF; DNA: TGCAGTGCTAGCACACGACAGAACACCGGGGAGCTGTTTTTT
D: TRBD2; length: 15; V: TRBV5-1; size: few; J: TRBJ2-7; CDR3: CASSLLAGSIHEQYF; DNA: TGCGCCAGCAGCTTACTAGCGGGAAGCATCCACGAGCAGTACTTC
D: TRBD2; length: 15; V: TRBV28; size: many; J: TRBJ2-1; CDR3: CASSLRAGGRSEQFF; DNA: TGTGCCAGCAGTTTGCGGGCGGGGGGGCGGAGTGAGCAGTTCTTC
D: TRBD2; length: 16; V: TRBV20-1; size: many; J: TRBJ2-1; CDR3: CSARDFTSGREYEQFF; DNA: TGCAGTGCTAGAGATTTTACTAGCGGGAGAGAATATGAGCAGTTCTTC
D: NA; length: 15; V: TRBV18; size: once; J: TRBJ2-3; CDR3: CASSPPSPSTDTQYF; DNA: TGTGCCAGCTCACCCCCGAGCCCTAGCACAGATACGCAGTATTTT
D: NA; length: 15; V: TRBV5-1; size: few; J: TRBJ2-1; CDR3: CASASDIGDYNEQFF; DNA: TGCGCCAGCGCCTCGGACATCGGGGACTACAATGAGCAGTTCTTC
D: NA; length: 13; V: TRBV29-1; size: NA; J: TRBJ1-2; CDR3: CSVGFEGESGYTF; DNA: TGCAGCGTCGGCTTTGAAGGGGAATCCGGCTACACCTTC
D: TRBD2; length: 15; V: TRBV20-1; size: few; J: TRBJ2-5; CDR3: CSARDPAGGWETQYF; DNA: TGCAGTGCTAGAGACCCAGCGGGAGGATGGGAGACCCAGTACTTC
D: NA; length: 13; V: TRBV24-1; size: NA; J: TRBJ2-5; CDR3: CATRGGGSETQYF; DNA: TGTGCCACCAGGGGAGGAGGGTCAGAGACCCAGTACTTC
D: NA; length: 13; V: TRBV27; size: many; J: TRBJ2-7; CDR3: CASSFVQSYEQYF; DNA: TGTGCCAGCAGTTTTGTGCAGTCCTACGAGCAGTACTTC
D: TRBD2; length: 16; V: TRBV20-1; size: many; J: TRBJ2-7; CDR3: CSVKGLAGRSYYEQYF; DNA: TGCAGTGTCAAGGGGCTAGCGGGACGATCGTACTACGAGCAGTACTTC
D: NA; length: 17; V: TRBV10-3; size: few; J: TRBJ1-4; CDR3: CAISEELYGSTNEKLFF; DNA: TGTGCCATCAGTGAGGAGCTATACGGATCAACTAATGAAAAACTGTTTTTT
D: TRBD1; length: 14; V: TRBV7-2; size: few; J: TRBJ2-3; CDR3: CASSLAPGGAEQYF; DNA: TGTGCCAGCAGCTTAGCCCCAGGGGGCGCGGAGCAGTATTTT
D: TRBD2; length: 18; V: TRBV5-1; size: many; J: TRBJ2-1; CDR3: CASSINLAGGWDYNEQFF; DNA: TGCGCCAGCAGCATTAACCTAGCGGGAGGGTGGGATTACAATGAGCAGTTCTTC
D: TRBD2; length: 14; V: TRBV11-2; size: few; J: TRBJ2-1; CDR3: CASSLGTSGALGFF; DNA: TGTGCCAGCAGCTTAGGGACTAGCGGGGCTCTTGGGTTCTTC
D: NA; length: 12; V: TRBV27; size: many; J: TRBJ2-5; CDR3: CASSDSRETQYF; DNA: TGTGCCAGCAGTGACAGCAGGGAGACCCAGTACTTC
D: NA; length: 14; V: TRBV2; size: NA; J: TRBJ2-1; CDR3: CASSPSPGYNEQFF; DNA: TGTGCCAGCAGTCCCTCCCCGGGTTACAATGAGCAGTTCTTC
D: NA; length: 17; V: TRBV5-1; size: few; J: TRBJ2-7; CDR3: CASSLLGAHLDNYEQYF; DNA: TGCGCCAGCAGCTTGCTAGGGGCCCACCTCGACAACTACGAGCAGTACTTC
D: TRBD1; length: 15; V: TRBV7-8; size: NA; J: TRBJ2-5; CDR3: CASSLEIGQEETQYF; DNA: TGTGCCAGCAGCTTAGAAATCGGACAGGAAGAGACCCAGTACTTC
D: NA; length: 13; V: TRBV20-1; size: few; J: TRBJ1-1; CDR3: CSAQDSGGTEAFF; DNA: TGCAGTGCTCAGGACAGCGGGGGGACTGAAGCTTTCTTT
D: NA; length: 14; V: TRBV7-9; size: NA; J: TRBJ2-5; CDR3: CASSFAGFQETQYF; DNA: TGTGCCAGCAGCTTCGCGGGGTTTCAAGAGACCCAGTACTTC
D: TRBD2; length: 14; V: TRBV14; size: NA; J: TRBJ2-1; CDR3: CASSQTSGALSQFF; DNA: TGTGCCAGCAGCCAGACTAGCGGAGCCCTCAGTCAGTTCTTC
D: NA; length: 12; V: TRBV10-3; size: few; J: TRBJ2-5; CDR3: CAISDGQETQYF; DNA: TGTGCCATCAGTGACGGTCAAGAGACCCAGTACTTC
D: NA; length: 16; V: TRBV7-6; size: NA; J: TRBJ2-2; CDR3: CASSLAGARNTGELFF; DNA: TGTGCCAGCAGCTTGGCGGGGGCCAGGAACACCGGGGAGCTGTTTTTT
D: NA; length: 16; V: TRBV20-1; size: many; J: TRBJ2-3; CDR3: CSAIVSVFRNTDTQYF; DNA: TGCAGTGCTATCGTTTCAGTATTCAGGAACACAGATACGCAGTATTTT
D: NA; length: 13; V: TRBV20-1; size: few; J: TRBJ1-1; CDR3: CSALRVTNTEAFF; DNA: TGCAGTGCTCTGAGGGTTACGAACACTGAAGCTTTCTTT
D: NA; length: 13; V: TRBV9; size: few; J: TRBJ1-1; CDR3: CASSWDPQTEAFF; DNA: TGTGCCAGCAGCTGGGACCCGCAGACTGAAGCTTTCTTT
D: NA; length: 13; V: TRBV20-1; size: many; J: TRBJ2-7; CDR3: CSARDLGLREQYF; DNA: TGCAGTGCTAGAGATCTGGGGTTGAGGGAGCAGTACTTC
D: TRBD2; length: 17; V: TRBV5-1; size: NA; J: TRBJ2-5; CDR3: CASTTYRGRAGRETQYF; DNA: TGCGCCAGCACCACCTACCGCGGGAGGGCAGGAAGAGAGACCCAGTACTTC
D: NA; length: 18; V: TRBV11-1; size: NA; J: TRBJ2-5; CDR3: CASSLVKSNWPNGETQYF; DNA: TGTGCCAGCAGCTTAGTGAAAAGCAACTGGCCTAACGGTGAGACCCAGTACTTC
D: NA; length: 14; V: TRBV24-1; size: many; J: TRBJ2-2; CDR3: CATSDGSVGGELFF; DNA: TGTGCCACCAGTGACGGGAGCGTCGGCGGGGAGCTGTTTTTT
D: TRBD2; length: 14; V: TRBV20-1; size: many; J: TRBJ2-7; CDR3: CSAKEASGSYEQYF; DNA: TGCAGTGCAAAAGAGGCTAGCGGGAGCTACGAGCAGTACTTC
D: NA; length: 15; V: TRBV7-2; size: NA; J: TRBJ1-3; CDR3: CASSHPPDSGNTIYF; DNA: TGTGCCAGCAGCCATCCCCCGGACTCTGGAAACACCATATATTTT
D: TRBD2; length: 14; V: TRBV5-6; size: once; J: TRBJ2-1; CDR3: CASSKLVGGNEQFF; DNA: TGTGCCAGCAGCAAATTAGTGGGGGGGAATGAGCAGTTCTTC
D: NA; length: 14; V: TRBV5-1; size: many; J: TRBJ1-1; CDR3: CASSWTGVNTEAFF; DNA: TGCGCCAGCAGCTGGACCGGCGTAAACACTGAAGCTTTCTTT
D: NA; length: 11; V: TRBV10-2; size: many; J: TRBJ2-1; CDR3: CASSEDREQFF; DNA: TGCGCCAGCAGTGAGGACAGGGAGCAGTTCTTC
D: NA; length: 13; V: TRBV29-1; size: NA; J: TRBJ1-2; CDR3: CSVVGRLNYGYTF; DNA: TGCAGCGTTGTGGGCAGACTTAACTATGGCTACACCTTC
D: NA; length: 15; V: TRBV20-1; size: many; J: TRBJ2-1; CDR3: CSALTGTRLSNEQFF; DNA: TGCAGTGCTCTGACCGGGACTCGCCTGTCCAATGAGCAGTTCTTC
D: NA; length: 16; V: TRBV12-3/TRBV12-4; size: many; J: TRBJ2-1; CDR3: CASSFTPRAPSNEQFF; DNA: TGTGCCAGCAGTTTTACACCACGAGCACCTTCCAATGAGCAGTTCTTC
D: TRBD2; length: 12; V: TRBV12-3/TRBV12-4; size: many; J: TRBJ2-2; CDR3: CASSWGGGELFF; DNA: TGTGCCAGCAGTTGGGGGGGCGGGGAGCTGTTTTTT
D: NA; length: 13; V: TRBV7-2; size: few; J: TRBJ1-5; CDR3: CASSRRSNQPQHF; DNA: TGTGCCAGCAGCCGTCGGAGCAATCAGCCCCAGCATTTT